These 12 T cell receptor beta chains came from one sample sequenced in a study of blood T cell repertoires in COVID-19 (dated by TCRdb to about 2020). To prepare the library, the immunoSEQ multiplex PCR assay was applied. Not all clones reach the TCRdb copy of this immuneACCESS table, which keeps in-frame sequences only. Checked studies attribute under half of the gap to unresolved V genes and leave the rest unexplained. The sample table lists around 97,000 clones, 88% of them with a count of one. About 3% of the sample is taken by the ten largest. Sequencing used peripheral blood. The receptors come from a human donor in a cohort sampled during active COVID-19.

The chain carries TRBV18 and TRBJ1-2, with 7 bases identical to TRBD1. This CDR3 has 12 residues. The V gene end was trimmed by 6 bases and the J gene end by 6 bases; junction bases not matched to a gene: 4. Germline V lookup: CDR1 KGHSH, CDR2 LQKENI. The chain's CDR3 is CASSLQGNGYTF. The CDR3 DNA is TGTGCCAGCTCCCTACAGGGGAATGGCTACACCTTC.

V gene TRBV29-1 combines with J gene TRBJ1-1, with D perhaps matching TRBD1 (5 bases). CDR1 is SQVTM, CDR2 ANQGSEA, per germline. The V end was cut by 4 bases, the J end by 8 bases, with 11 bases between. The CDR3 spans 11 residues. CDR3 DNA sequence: TGCAGCGTTGGGCTTGGGGGGGAAGCTTTCTTT. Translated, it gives CSVGLGGEAFF.

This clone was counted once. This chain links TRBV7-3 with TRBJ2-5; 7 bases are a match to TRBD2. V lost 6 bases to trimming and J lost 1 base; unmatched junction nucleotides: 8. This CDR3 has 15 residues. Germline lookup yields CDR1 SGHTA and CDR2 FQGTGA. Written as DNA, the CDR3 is TGTGCCAGCAGTATCCAGCGGGGACCCCAAGAGACCCAGTACTTC. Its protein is CASSIQRGPQETQYF.

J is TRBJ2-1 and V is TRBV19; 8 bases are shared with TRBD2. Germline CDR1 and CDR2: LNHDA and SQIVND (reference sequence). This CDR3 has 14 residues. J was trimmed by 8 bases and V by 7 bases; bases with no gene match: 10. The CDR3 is CASTRGSGNDEQFF. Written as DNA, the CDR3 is TGTGCCAGTACCCGGGGTAGCGGGAATGATGAGCAGTTCTTC.

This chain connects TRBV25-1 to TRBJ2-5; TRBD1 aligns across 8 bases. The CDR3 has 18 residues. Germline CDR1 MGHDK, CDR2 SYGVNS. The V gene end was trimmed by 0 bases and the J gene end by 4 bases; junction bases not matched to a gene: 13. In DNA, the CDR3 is TGTGCCAGCAGTGAATATAGAGGGGTCCCAGGGGGCCGAGAGACCCAGTACTTC. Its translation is CASSEYRGVPGGRETQYF.

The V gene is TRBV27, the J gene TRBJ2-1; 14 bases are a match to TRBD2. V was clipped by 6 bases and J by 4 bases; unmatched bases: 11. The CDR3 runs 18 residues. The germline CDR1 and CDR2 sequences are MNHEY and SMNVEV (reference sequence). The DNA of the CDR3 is TGTGCCAGCAGCCCGGCCCGGACTAGCGGGAGGACATACAATGAGCAGTTCTTC. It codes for CASSPARTSGRTYNEQFF.

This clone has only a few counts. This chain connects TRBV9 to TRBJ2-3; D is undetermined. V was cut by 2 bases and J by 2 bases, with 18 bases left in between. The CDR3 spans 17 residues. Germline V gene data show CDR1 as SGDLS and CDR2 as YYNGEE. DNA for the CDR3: TGTGCCAGCAGCGTCCGAACAGCCAAATATGCCACAGATACGCAGTATTTT. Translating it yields CASSVRTAKYATDTQYF.

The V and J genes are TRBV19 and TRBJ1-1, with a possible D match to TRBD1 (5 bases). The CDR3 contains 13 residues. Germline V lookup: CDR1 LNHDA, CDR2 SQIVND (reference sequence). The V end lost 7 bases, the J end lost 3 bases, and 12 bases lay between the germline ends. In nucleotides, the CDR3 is TGTGCCAGTATTGGCAGGGTGGACACTGAAGCTTTCTTT. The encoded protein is CASIGRVDTEAFF.

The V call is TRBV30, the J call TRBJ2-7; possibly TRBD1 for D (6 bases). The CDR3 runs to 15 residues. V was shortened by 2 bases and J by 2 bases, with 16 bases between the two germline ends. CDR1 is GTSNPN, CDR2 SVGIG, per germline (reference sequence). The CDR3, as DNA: TGTGCCTGGAGTCCTCTGAGGGGGTCTGCCTACGAGCAGTACTTC. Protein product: CAWSPLRGSAYEQYF.

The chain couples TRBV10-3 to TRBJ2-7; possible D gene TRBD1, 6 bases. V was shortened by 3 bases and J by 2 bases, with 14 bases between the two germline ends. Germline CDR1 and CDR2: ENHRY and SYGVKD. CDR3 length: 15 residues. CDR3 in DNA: TGTGCCATCAGTGATGAGGGACACAAAGCCTACGAGCAGTACTTC. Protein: CAISDEGHKAYEQYF.

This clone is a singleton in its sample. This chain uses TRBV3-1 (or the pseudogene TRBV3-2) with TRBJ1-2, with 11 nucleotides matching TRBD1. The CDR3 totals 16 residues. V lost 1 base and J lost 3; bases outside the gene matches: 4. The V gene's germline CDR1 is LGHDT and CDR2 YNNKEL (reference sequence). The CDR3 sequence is CASSQGTGGAYYGYTF. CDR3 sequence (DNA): TGTGCCAGCAGCCAAGGGACAGGGGGCGCTTACTATGGCTACACCTTC.

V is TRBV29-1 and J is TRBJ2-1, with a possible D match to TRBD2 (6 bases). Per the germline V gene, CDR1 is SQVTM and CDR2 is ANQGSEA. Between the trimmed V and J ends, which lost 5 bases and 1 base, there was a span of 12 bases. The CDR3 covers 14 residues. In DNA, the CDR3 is TGCAGCGTTTCCCGCGGGGTATCCTACAATGAGCAGTTCTTC. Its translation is CSVSRGVSYNEQFF.